Ten or more counts support the clone carrying this T cell receptor (beta chain). Its cognate antigen is unknown. Each sorted-subset library came from some 980,000 CD4+ or CD8+ T cells. The data were taken from a study of neurological immune-mediated disorders. Trimming at V came to 2 bases and at J to 4 bases, leaving 5 bases not matched to a gene. Germline V lookup: CDR1 SGDLS, CDR2 YYNGEE. The CDR3 contains 14 residues. In every sequencing run, more than 170 million TCR-beta sequences were generated from 15-18 subjects. TCRdb reprocessed the 5' RACE reads via MiXCR and lists one record per CDR3 protein. Among about 30,000 distinct CDR3 sequences listed, around 5.9% were seen once. Study results and limitations: The most TCR clonal expansion was seen in HTLV-1-associated myelopathy, whereas the least was seen in multiple sclerosis, below the level in healthy controls. The expanded clones of different subjects shared no CDR3 amino acid sequences (suggesting private repertoires in all groups).

The chain is built from TRBV9 and TRBJ1-1, with 7 positions matching TRBD1. This receptor was taken from a woman aged 45-65 years in good health. The sequenced sample was CD4+ T cells from blood. The CDR3 spells CASSVAGGSTEAFF. CDR3 nucleotides: TGTGCCAGCAGCGTCGCAGGGGGAAGCACTGAAGCTTTCTTT. Combining the CDR3 with reference TRBV9 and TRBJ1-1 gives the whole variable domain DSGVTQTPKHLITATGQRVTLRCSPRSGDLSVYWYQQSLDQGLQFLIQYYNGEERAKGNILERFSAQQFPDLHSELNLSSLELGDSALYFCASSVAGGSTEAFFGQGTRLTVV.